This T cell receptor (beta chain) was documented in a study of CD8+CD57+ T cells in acquired aplastic anemia. Study-wide background: Each DNA sample taken from sorted CD4+ and CD8+ cells came to around 3.4 ug on average. Broader study findings: A significant difference in CD8+ Simpson's diversity between patients and controls was not found.

The CDR3 sequence is 14 residues long. Germline CDR1 reads SEHNR; CDR2 reads FQNEAQ (reference sequence). V lost 6 bases, J lost 5 bases, and 13 bases lay in between. TCR beta VDJ and CDR3 were profiled, and genomic DNA was the template. Using its own MiXCR run on the reads, TCRdb lists one record per CDR3 protein. The table includes about 180,000 distinct CDR3 sequences, 63% detected once. This clonotype was recorded a few times. The target antigen is unknown. Patients chosen for sequencing had CD8+CD57+ cells that had expanded, as shown by flow cytometry. All participating patients were living with severe acquired aplastic anemia. At the time of blood sampling, patients had not yet received any therapy.

Sequencing used sorted CD4+, CD8+, or CD8+CD57+ T cells (not recorded which) from PBMCs. The receptor comes from a human donor with aplastic anemia. The V call is TRBV7-9, the J call TRBJ2-2; D gene ambiguous. The CDR3 bases are TGTGCCAGCAGTTCCGGGCCCGGGACCGGGGAGCTGTTTTTT. This translates into CASSSGPGTGELFF.